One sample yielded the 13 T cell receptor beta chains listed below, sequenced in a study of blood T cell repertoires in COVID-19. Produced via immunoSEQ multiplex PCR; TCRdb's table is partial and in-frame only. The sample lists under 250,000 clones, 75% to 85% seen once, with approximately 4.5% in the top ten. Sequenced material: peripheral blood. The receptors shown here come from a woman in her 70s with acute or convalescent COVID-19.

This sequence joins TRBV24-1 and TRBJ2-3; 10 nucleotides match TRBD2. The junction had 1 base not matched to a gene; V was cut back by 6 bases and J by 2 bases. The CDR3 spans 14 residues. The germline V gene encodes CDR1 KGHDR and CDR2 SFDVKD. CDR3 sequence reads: CATSSGGDTDTQYF. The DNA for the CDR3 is TGTGCCACCAGTAGCGGGGGGGACACAGATACGCAGTATTTT.

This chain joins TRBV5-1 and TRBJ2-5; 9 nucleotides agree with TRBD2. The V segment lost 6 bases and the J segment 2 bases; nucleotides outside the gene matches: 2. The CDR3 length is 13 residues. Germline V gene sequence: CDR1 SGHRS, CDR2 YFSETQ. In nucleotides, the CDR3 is TGCGCCAGCAAGGGACTAGCACAAGAGACCCAGTACTTC. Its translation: CASKGLAQETQYF. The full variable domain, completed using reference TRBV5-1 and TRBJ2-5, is KAGVTQTPRYLIKTRGQQVTLSCSPISGHRSVSWYQQTPGQGLQFLFEYFSETQRNKGNFPGRFSGRQFSNSRSEMNVSTLELGDSALYLCASKGLAQETQYFGPGTRLLVL.

CDR3 DNA: TGCGCCAGCAGCCGGGAGGGGGGTAAGAGGAACGAGCAGTACTTC. Translation: CASSREGGKRNEQYF. This sequence joins TRBV5-1 and TRBJ2-7; 8 nucleotides align to TRBD2. Germline V gene data show CDR1 as SGHRS and CDR2 as YFSETQ. Losses at the gene ends were 4 bases for V and 5 bases for J; bases not matched to a gene: 11. CDR3 size: 15 residues.

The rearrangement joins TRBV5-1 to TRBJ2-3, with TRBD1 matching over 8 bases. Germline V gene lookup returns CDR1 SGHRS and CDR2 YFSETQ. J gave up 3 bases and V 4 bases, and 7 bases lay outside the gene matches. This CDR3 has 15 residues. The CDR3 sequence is CASSVTGGRTDTQYF. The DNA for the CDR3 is TGCGCCAGCAGCGTTACAGGGGGTCGGACAGATACGCAGTATTTT.

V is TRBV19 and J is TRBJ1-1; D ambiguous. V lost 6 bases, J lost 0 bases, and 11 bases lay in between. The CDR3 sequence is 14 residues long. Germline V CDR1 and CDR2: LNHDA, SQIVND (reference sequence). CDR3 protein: CASRSNRLNTEAFF. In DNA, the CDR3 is TGTGCCAGTAGATCGAACAGACTGAACACTGAAGCTTTCTTT.

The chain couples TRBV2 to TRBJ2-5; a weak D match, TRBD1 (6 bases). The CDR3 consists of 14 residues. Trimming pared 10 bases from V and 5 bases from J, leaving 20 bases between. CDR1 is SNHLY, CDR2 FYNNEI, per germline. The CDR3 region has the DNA TGTGCCACCGCGGACAGCTTCCCCACGGAGACCCAGTACTTC. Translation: CATADSFPTETQYF.

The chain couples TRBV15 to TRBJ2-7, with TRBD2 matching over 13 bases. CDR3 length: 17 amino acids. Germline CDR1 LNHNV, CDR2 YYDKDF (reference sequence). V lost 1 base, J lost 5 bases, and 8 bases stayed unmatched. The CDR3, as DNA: TGTGCCACCAGCAGAGGAATAGGACTAGCGGGGGTCGACGAGCAGTACTTC. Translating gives CATSRGIGLAGVDEQYF.

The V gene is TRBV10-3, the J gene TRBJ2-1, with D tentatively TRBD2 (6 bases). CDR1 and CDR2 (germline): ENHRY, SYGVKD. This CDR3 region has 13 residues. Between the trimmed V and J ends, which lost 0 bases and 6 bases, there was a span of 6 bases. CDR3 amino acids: CAISESTSNEQFF. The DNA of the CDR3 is TGTGCCATCAGTGAGTCGACTAGCAATGAGCAGTTCTTC.

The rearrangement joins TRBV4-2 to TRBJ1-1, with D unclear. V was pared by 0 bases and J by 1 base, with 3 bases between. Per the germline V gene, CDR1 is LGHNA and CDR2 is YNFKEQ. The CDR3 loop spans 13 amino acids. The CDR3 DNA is TGTGCCAGCAGCCAAGAGGCGAACACTGAAGCTTTCTTT. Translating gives CASSQEANTEAFF.

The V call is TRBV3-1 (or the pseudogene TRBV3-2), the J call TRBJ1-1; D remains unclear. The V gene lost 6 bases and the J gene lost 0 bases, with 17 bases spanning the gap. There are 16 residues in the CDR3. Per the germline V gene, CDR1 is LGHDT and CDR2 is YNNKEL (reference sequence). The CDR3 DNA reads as TGTGCCAGCAGTCCAGATTCAAAAGTGATGAACACTGAAGCTTTCTTT. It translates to CASSPDSKVMNTEAFF.

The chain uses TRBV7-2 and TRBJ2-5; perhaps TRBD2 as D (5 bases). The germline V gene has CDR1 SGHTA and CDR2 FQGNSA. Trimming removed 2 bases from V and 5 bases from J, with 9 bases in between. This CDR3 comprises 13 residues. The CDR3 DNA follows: TGTGCCAGCAGCTTAATGGAGGATGAGACCCAGTACTTC. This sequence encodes CASSLMEDETQYF.

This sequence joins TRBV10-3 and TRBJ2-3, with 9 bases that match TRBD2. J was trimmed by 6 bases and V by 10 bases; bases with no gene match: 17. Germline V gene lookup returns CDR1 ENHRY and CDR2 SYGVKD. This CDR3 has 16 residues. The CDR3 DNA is TGTGCCAGCAAGCGGGGGGCCAGGTTGGATGCGGATACGCAGTATTTT. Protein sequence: CASKRGARLDADTQYF.

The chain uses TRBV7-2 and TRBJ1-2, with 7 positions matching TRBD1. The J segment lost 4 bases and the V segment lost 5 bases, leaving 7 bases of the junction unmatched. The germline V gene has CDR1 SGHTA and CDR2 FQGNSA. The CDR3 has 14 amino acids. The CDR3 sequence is CASSPYRGSYGYTF. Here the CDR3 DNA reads TGTGCCAGCAGCCCCTACAGGGGAAGCTATGGCTACACCTTC.